The clone carrying this TCR beta chain was counted many times. Its antigen is undetermined. Stated time point: pre-sensitization, week 0. Treatment of the sample: therapeutic diphenylcyclopropenone sensitization with weekly scalp DPC. It was from unfractionated whole blood that total RNA was extracted. The source of the sample is a study of human T cells and chemical hapten exposure. For the study at large: In the approximately 26-week study, patients were dosed weekly with diphenylcyclopropenone on the scalp throughout. Study results and limitations: DPC sensitization left the count of TCRs above 1 in 1000 unchanged.

One entry per CDR3 protein, called by TCRdb with MiXCR from the RACE reads. The sample carries some 36,000 distinct CDR3 sequences, about 9.4% recorded once. The sequence derives from a man between 50 and 59 years old with alopecia areata. Some clones in this sample may be carry-over from other donors' samples. The source was whole blood, collected in connection with sensitization to the hapten diphenylcyclopropenone (DPC).

The CDR3 sequence is CASSWTGESPLHF. The DNA of the CDR3 is TGCGCCAGCAGCTGGACAGGGGAATCACCCCTCCACTTT. This chain connects TRBV10-1 to TRBJ1-6; TRBD1 matches 9 bases. V lost 6 bases to trimming and J lost 10 bases; unmatched junction nucleotides: 4. CDR1 is WNHNN and CDR2 is SYGVQD in the germline V gene (reference sequence). The CDR3 runs to 13 residues.